A selection of T cell receptor beta chains follows, all from one sample in a study of Ad26.COV2.S vaccination and SARS-CoV-2 variants. Only in-frame clones appear in the TCRdb table, and some are missing; sequencing was by immunoSEQ multiplex PCR. The sample yields around 250,000 clones, approximately 87% seen once. This sample comprised peripheral blood, obtained in a trial of Ad26.COV2.S vaccine versus placebo. Every receptor here comes from a person aged 18-60 years who received the Ad26.COV2.S COVID-19 vaccine or a placebo. The CDR3 runs from the conserved cysteine through the conserved F or W. The D gene is left open where the match is weak. Rows may omit the clone size; those that give it use once, few, many or a size class.

v_gene	j_gene	abundance	d_gene	CDR3aa	CDR3nt
TRBV19	TRBJ2-1	-	TRBD2	CASSMEGGRNSYNEQFF	TGTGCCAGTAGTATGGAGGGCGGGAGGAACTCCTACAATGAGCAGTTCTTC
TRBV4-1	TRBJ2-7	-	-	CASSQRGRTVDEQYF	TGCGCCAGCAGCCAACGGGGTCGGACAGTTGACGAGCAGTACTTC
TRBV20-1	TRBJ1-2	-	-	CSASSNYGYTF	TGCAGTGCAAGCTCTAACTATGGCTACACCTTC
TRBV9	TRBJ2-1	-	-	CASSVAGSPYNEQFF	TGTGCCAGCAGCGTAGCAGGGTCCCCCTACAATGAGCAGTTCTTC
TRBV6-2/TRBV6-3	TRBJ2-1	-	TRBD2	CASSIVSGGGANEQFF	TGTGCCAGCAGCATCGTTAGTGGCGGGGGGGCAAATGAGCAGTTCTTC
TRBV5-1	TRBJ1-1	-	-	CASSLQGEAFF	TGCGCCAGCAGCTTGCAGGGTGAAGCTTTCTTT
TRBV5-1	TRBJ1-5	-	TRBD1	CASSLDGTVAQPQHF	TGCGCCAGCAGCTTGGACGGGACAGTGGCCCAGCCCCAGCATTTT
TRBV5-4	TRBJ2-5	-	-	CASSPRVLGSMETQYF	TGTGCCAGCAGCCCCAGGGTTTTAGGTTCTATGGAGACCCAGTACTTC
TRBV19	TRBJ1-1	-	-	CASSLFGRGISAFF	TGTGCCAGTAGCCTCTTCGGCAGGGGTATTAGTGCTTTCTTT
TRBV19	TRBJ1-6	few	-	CASSMWQRNNSPLHF	TGTGCCAGTAGTATGTGGCAGCGAAACAATTCACCCCTCCACTTT
TRBV19	TRBJ2-2	-	-	CASSNQGSSGELFF	TGTGCCAGTAGTAACCAGGGTTCTTCAGGGGAGCTGTTTTTT
TRBV9	TRBJ2-7	-	-	CASSVGALLPYEQYF	TGTGCCAGCAGCGTGGGAGCACTACTTCCCTACGAGCAGTACTTC
TRBV7-9	TRBJ2-4	-	-	CASSTGTGGAKNIQYF	TGTGCCAGCAGCACTGGGACTGGCGGAGCCAAAAACATTCAGTACTTC
TRBV30	TRBJ1-5	once	-	CAWSVIGNQPQHF	TGTGCCTGGAGTGTAATCGGCAATCAGCCCCAGCATTTT
TRBV19	TRBJ2-7	-	TRBD1	CASSVTGGYSYEQYF	TGTGCCAGTAGTGTGACAGGGGGTTACTCCTACGAGCAGTACTTC
TRBV7-9	TRBJ2-2	-	-	CASSLETRTGELFF	TGTGCCAGCAGCTTAGAAACTCGAACCGGGGAGCTGTTTTTT
TRBV7-7	TRBJ2-2	once	-	CASSFRAGANVGELFF	TGTGCCAGCAGCTTCCGAGCAGGGGCAAACGTGGGGGAGCTGTTTTTT
TRBV10-2	TRBJ2-7	once	-	CASTPVRELPPYEQYF	TGCGCCAGCACCCCGGTCAGGGAGTTACCTCCCTACGAGCAGTACTTC
TRBV7-9	TRBJ1-1	-	-	CASSLALNTEAFF	TGTGCCAGCAGCTTAGCGCTCAACACTGAAGCTTTCTTT
TRBV3-1/TRBV3-2	TRBJ1-1	-	TRBD1	CASSPAGGTEAFF	TGTGCCAGCAGCCCAGCAGGGGGCACTGAAGCTTTCTTT
TRBV9	TRBJ2-7	-	-	CASSVDATTRRREQYF	TGTGCCAGCAGCGTAGATGCGACTACCCGGAGGCGCGAGCAGTACTTC
TRBV5-4	TRBJ1-3	few	-	CASSLKGSGNTIYF	TGTGCCAGCAGCTTGAAGGGCTCTGGAAACACCATATATTTT
TRBV6-1	TRBJ1-1	once	-	CASSESGLDTEAFF	TGTGCCAGCAGTGAGTCCGGGCTGGACACTGAAGCTTTCTTT
TRBV12-2	TRBJ1-2	-	-	CASRLSSYGQVRCGYTF	TGTGCAAGTCGCTTAAGTTCTTATGGGCAGGTCCGTTGCGGCTACACCTTC
TRBV6-6	TRBJ2-7	-	-	CASSYQRYEQYF	TGTGCCAGCAGTTATCAGAGGTACGAGCAGTACTTC
TRBV19	TRBJ2-7	-	-	CASSPLAVWGDEQYF	TGTGCCAGTAGTCCCCTGGCCGTCTGGGGCGACGAGCAGTACTTC
TRBV19	TRBJ1-2	-	-	CASSAQTTGTGGYTF	TGTGCCAGTAGTGCCCAAACAACAGGGACGGGTGGCTACACCTTC
TRBV5-1	TRBJ2-3	-	TRBD1	CASSVGGGTDTQYF	TGCGCCAGCAGCGTAGGGGGCGGCACAGATACGCAGTATTTT
TRBV3-1/TRBV3-2	TRBJ2-7	-	-	CASSSQVSYEQYF	TGTGCCAGCAGCAGTCAGGTTTCCTACGAGCAGTACTTC
TRBV6-6	TRBJ2-7	-	TRBD2	CASSPRAAGVGSYEQYF	TGTGCCAGCAGTCCCAGGGCGGCGGGGGTAGGGTCCTACGAGCAGTACTTC
TRBV5-6	TRBJ2-1	-	TRBD2	CASSLWLAGTSSYNEQFF	TGTGCCAGCAGCTTGTGGCTAGCGGGGACAAGCTCCTACAATGAGCAGTTCTTC
TRBV7-2	TRBJ2-5	-	-	CASSLGGLETQYF	TGTGCCAGCAGCTTGGGAGGTTTAGAGACCCAGTACTTC
TRBV11-3	TRBJ2-7	-	TRBD1	CASSFGQAYEQYF	TGTGCCAGCAGCTTCGGACAGGCCTACGAGCAGTACTTC
TRBV4-2	TRBJ1-2	-	-	CASSQWPENYGYTF	TGTGCCAGCAGCCAATGGCCAGAGAACTATGGCTACACCTTC
TRBV30	TRBJ1-5	-	-	CAWSPLGEGRQPQHF	TGTGCCTGGTCCCCTTTAGGGGAGGGTCGTCAGCCCCAGCATTTT
TRBV30	TRBJ1-1	-	-	CAWSQDSNTEAFF	TGTGCCTGGAGTCAGGACAGTAACACTGAAGCTTTCTTT
TRBV3-1/TRBV3-2	TRBJ1-1	-	TRBD1	CASSQDLLEKTGALFEAFF	TGTGCCAGCAGCCAAGACCTCCTCGAGAAGACAGGGGCTTTATTTGAAGCTTTCTTT
TRBV14	TRBJ2-7	-	-	CASSHGQPVTYEQYF	TGTGCCAGCAGCCACGGACAGCCCGTCACCTACGAGCAGTACTTC
TRBV2	TRBJ1-1	once	-	CASSSSQANTEAFF	TGTGCCAGCAGTTCGTCTCAGGCAAACACTGAAGCTTTCTTT
TRBV7-9	TRBJ2-7	-	-	CASSGGGLAGILYEQYF	TGTGCCAGCAGCGGCGGAGGGCTGGCAGGAATTCTCTACGAGCAGTACTTC
TRBV14	TRBJ2-1	-	-	CASSQDYQILYNEQFF	TGTGCCAGCAGCCAAGATTACCAGATACTCTACAATGAGCAGTTCTTC
TRBV4-1	TRBJ1-6	few	-	CASSQESVGRASPLHF	TGCGCCAGCAGCCAAGAGTCCGTTGGTAGGGCTTCACCCCTCCACTTT
TRBV7-9	TRBJ2-6	-	-	CASSSSGANVLTF	TGTGCCAGCAGCTCCTCTGGGGCCAACGTCCTGACTTTC
TRBV5-6	TRBJ2-1	-	TRBD2	CASSSRPSGRAGEQFF	TGTGCCAGCAGCTCCCGACCAAGCGGGAGGGCCGGTGAGCAGTTCTTC
TRBV5-1	TRBJ2-7	-	-	CASSFRGGEQYF	TGCGCCAGCAGCTTCAGGGGAGGAGAGCAGTACTTC